A single sample is the source of the 21 T cell receptor beta chains below, sequenced in a study of blood T cell repertoires in COVID-19. Method: immunoSEQ multiplex PCR; TCRdb's copy keeps in-frame clones and lacks some. The sample records about 220,000 clones, around 90% being singletons. Specimen: PBMCs or T cells enriched from blood (not recorded which). The receptors originated from a man aged 25 to 40 who had been exposed to COVID-19.

This chain links TRBV4-3 with TRBJ1-2; no reliable D call. Germline values: CDR1 LGHNA, CDR2 YSLEER. This CDR3 spans 16 amino acids. Trimming took off 0 bases at V and 5 bases at J, with 16 bases between the two ends. The chain's CDR3 is CASSQDKTAFPYGYTF. In DNA, the CDR3 is TGCGCCAGCAGCCAAGATAAAACAGCATTCCCATATGGCTACACCTTC.

The chain uses TRBV7-6 and TRBJ2-2; D not certain. Trimming shortened V by 3 bases and J by 7 bases, and 9 bases separated the two germline ends. The germline CDR1 and CDR2 sequences are SGHVS and FNYEAQ. The CDR3 is 13 residues long. The CDR3: CASSFASIGELFF. CDR3 in DNA: TGTGCCAGCAGCTTCGCTAGTATCGGGGAGCTGTTTTTT.

The chain is built from TRBV7-2 and TRBJ2-3, with D tentatively TRBD2 (5 bases). This CDR3 is 16 amino acids long. CDR1 SGHTA and CDR2 FQGNSA come from the germline V gene. The V end lost 9 bases, the J end lost 2 bases, and 21 bases lay between the germline ends. CDR3 in DNA: TGTGCCAGTACCGTAGGAGGTTTGGGTCACACAGATACGCAGTATTTT. Translation gives CASTVGGLGHTDTQYF.

The chain joins TRBV20-1 to TRBJ2-1; D remains ambiguous. The CDR3 loop spans 14 amino acids. Germline CDR1 and CDR2: DFQATT and SNEGSKA (reference sequence). Trimming cost V 3 bases and J 1 base, with 10 bases left between them. CDR3 in amino acids: CSASLAVSYNEQFF. In DNA, the CDR3 is TGCAGTGCTAGTCTGGCGGTATCCTACAATGAGCAGTTCTTC.

The CDR3 sequence is CASGLAGAYEQYF. As DNA, the CDR3 is TGTGCCAGTGGGCTAGCGGGGGCCTACGAGCAGTACTTC. The V gene is TRBV11-2, the J gene TRBJ2-7, with 10 bases matching TRBD2. This CDR3 comprises 13 residues. The trim removed 9 bases at V and 2 bases at J, leaving 4 bases unmatched. Germline V CDR1 and CDR2: SGHAT, FQNNGV. Complete variable domain (other parts from reference TRBV11-2 and TRBJ2-7): EAGVAQSPRYKIIEKRQSVAFWCNPISGHATLYWYQQILGQGPKLLIQFQNNGVVDDSQLPKDRFSAERLKGVDSTLKIQPAKLEDSAVYLCASGLAGAYEQYFGPGTRLTVT.

The rearrangement uses TRBV1 and TRBJ1-2. TRBV1 is tagged as a pseudogene. The CDR3 consists of 20 residues. The CDR3 bases are TGCACCAGCAGCCAAGATCCGGGTGGTTTTTGGGTCGTCACACTCTATGGCTACACCTTC. Protein: CTSSQDPGGFWVVTLYGYTF.

This chain links TRBV4-1 with TRBJ1-1; a possible D gene is TRBD1 (6 bases). Per the germline V gene, CDR1 is MGHRA and CDR2 is YSYEKL. V was pared by 3 bases and J by 0 bases, with 8 bases between. The CDR3 spans 14 residues. Written as DNA, the CDR3 is TGCGCCAGCAGCCAGGACAGTTTGAACACTGAAGCTTTCTTT. Translating it yields CASSQDSLNTEAFF.

The genes are TRBV19 and TRBJ1-3; weak D call: TRBD1 (5 bases). V gave up 11 bases and J gave up 8 bases, with 16 bases separating them. The CDR3 is made up of 12 amino acids. The germline V gene has CDR1 LNHDA and CDR2 SQIVND (reference sequence). CDR3 in DNA: TGTGCCCGGCGGGGGTGGGGGGACACCATATATTTT. It yields the protein CARRGWGDTIYF. Based on the CDR3 plus reference TRBV19 and TRBJ1-3, the full variable domain is DGGITQSPKYLFRKEGQNVTLSCEQNLNHDAMYWYRQDPGQGLRLIYYSQIVNDFQKGDIAEGYSVSREKKESFPLTVTSAQKNPTAFYLCARRGWGDTIYFGEGSWLTVV.

The chain employs TRBV19 and TRBJ1-1; no clear D gene. The CDR3 consists of 14 residues. V dropped 5 bases and J dropped 1 base, with 11 bases sitting between them. Looked up from germline, CDR1 is LNHDA and CDR2 is SQIVND (reference sequence). CDR3 sequence: CASSFLQKNTEAFF. In DNA, the CDR3 is TGTGCCAGTAGTTTTCTTCAGAAGAACACTGAAGCTTTCTTT.

The chain recombines TRBV30 with TRBJ2-3, with 9 bases aligning to TRBD2. CDR3 length: 18 residues. The germline CDR1 and CDR2 sequences are GTSNPN and SVGIG (reference sequence). V was pared by 1 base and J by 0 bases, with 11 bases of the junction left unmatched. The CDR3 loop reads CAWSDGSGGVDSTDTQYF. In DNA form, the CDR3 reads TGTGCCTGGAGTGATGGTAGCGGGGGAGTTGATAGCACAGATACGCAGTATTTT. The full variable domain, with the rest looked up from reference TRBV30 and TRBJ2-3, is SQTIHQWPATLVQPVGSPLSLECTVEGTSNPNLYWYRQAAGRGLQLLFYSVGIGQISSEVPQNLSASRPQDRQFILSSKKLLLSDSGFYLCAWSDGSGGVDSTDTQYFGPGTRLTVL.

V is TRBV7-9 and J is TRBJ2-7, with D unresolved. Trimming pared 5 bases from V and 5 bases from J, leaving 7 bases between. The CDR3 totals 11 residues. The V gene's germline CDR1 is SEHNR and CDR2 FQNEAQ (reference sequence). The CDR3 reads CASSETDEQYF. In nucleotides, the CDR3 is TGTGCCAGCAGCGAGACTGACGAGCAGTACTTC.

In nucleotides, the CDR3 is TGCGCCAGCAGTCAGAATACGGGAAGCGAAGAAGCGAATCAGCCCCAGCATTTT. Encoded protein: CASSQNTGSEEANQPQHF. The chain combines TRBV23-1 with TRBJ1-5; the D is unclear. TRBV23-1 is reported as an ORF; its role is uncertain. The length of the CDR3 is 18 residues. Trimming cost V 3 bases and J 4 bases, with 22 bases left between them.

This chain links TRBV4-1 with TRBJ2-5; TRBD1 agrees at 9 bases. In germline, CDR1 is MGHRA, CDR2 YSYEKL. J lost 2 bases, V lost 1 base, and 5 bases had no gene match. This CDR3 comprises 16 residues. CDR3 amino acids: CASSQGTGESQETQYF. CDR3 nucleotide sequence: TGCGCCAGCAGCCAAGGGACAGGGGAGAGTCAAGAGACCCAGTACTTC.

This clone has a count of ten or more. This chain uses TRBV12-5 with TRBJ1-6; possible D gene TRBD1, 5 bases. The V and J ends lost 6 bases and 14 bases respectively, with 14 bases between them. There are 12 residues in the CDR3. Germline V gene sequence: CDR1 LGHNT, CDR2 FRNRAP. The CDR3: CASGPAGGTLHF. The DNA of the CDR3 is TGTGCTAGTGGCCCTGCCGGGGGGACCCTCCACTTT.

CDR3 coding DNA: TGTGCCAGCAGTGACACCAGCGGCGTCACCGGGGAGCTGTTTTTT. It specifies CASSDTSGVTGELFF. The gene calls are TRBV2 and TRBJ2-2; tentative D call: TRBD2 (5 bases). The germline gives CDR1 SNHLY, CDR2 FYNNEI. V was clipped by 3 bases and J by 4 bases, with 12 bases between them. The CDR3 is made up of 15 amino acids.

The V call is TRBV5-1, the J call TRBJ1-1, with D perhaps matching TRBD1 (5 bases). Trimming pared 7 bases from V and 3 bases from J, leaving 16 bases between. CDR1 and CDR2 from the germline V gene are SGHRS and YFSETQ. The CDR3 covers 14 residues. This chain's CDR3 is CASASGQLDTEAFF. CDR3 nucleotides: TGCGCCAGCGCGTCAGGGCAGCTGGACACTGAAGCTTTCTTT.

V is TRBV29-1 and J is TRBJ1-2; no clear D gene. Germline CDR1 and CDR2: SQVTM and ANQGSEA. The CDR3 length is 11 residues. V lost 0 bases, J lost 9 bases, and 8 bases lay in between. CDR3 coding DNA: TGCAGCGTTGAAGATGGGGAGAGCTACACCTTC. It is translated as CSVEDGESYTF. Filled out from reference TRBV29-1 and TRBJ1-2, the complete variable domain reads SAVISQKPSRDICQRGTSLTIQCQVDSQVTMMFWYRQQPGQSLTLIATANQGSEATYESGFVIDKFPISRPNLTFSTLTVSNMSPEDSSIYLCSVEDGESYTFGSGTRLTVV.

The chain carries TRBV19 and TRBJ1-3; 7 nucleotides align to TRBD1. This CDR3 is built from 15 residues. CDR1 is LNHDA and CDR2 is SQIVND in the germline V gene (reference sequence). V trimming: 5 bases; J trimming: 2 bases; junction bases outside the gene matches: 6. The CDR3 coding sequence is TGTGCCAGTAGTGCCAGACAGGGTGCTGGAAACACCATATATTTT. Its protein product is CASSARQGAGNTIYF.

This clone appeared once. This chain links TRBV9 with TRBJ1-2; TRBD1 matches 7 bases. V shed 3 bases and J 0 bases; nucleotides not matched to a gene: 5. Germline V gene lookup returns CDR1 SGDLS and CDR2 YYNGEE. The CDR3 length is 15 residues. For the CDR3, the DNA is TGTGCCAGCAGCGCTAGGGACAGATCTAACTATGGCTACACCTTC. This encodes CASSARDRSNYGYTF. The variable domain in full, with the rest retrieved from reference TRBV9 and TRBJ1-2, is DSGVTQTPKHLITATGQRVTLRCSPRSGDLSVYWYQQSLDQGLQFLIQYYNGEERAKGNILERFSAQQFPDLHSELNLSSLELGDSALYFCASSARDRSNYGYTFGSGTRLTVV.

The chain links TRBV25-1 to TRBJ1-2; TRBD1 matches 9 bases. The CDR3 runs to 15 residues. Per germline, CDR1 MGHDK and CDR2 SYGVNS. J gave up 4 bases and V 5 bases, and 8 bases lay outside the gene matches. In nucleotides, the CDR3 is TGTGCCAGCAGTCCTCGGGACAGGGATACCTATGGCTACACCTTC. This gives the protein CASSPRDRDTYGYTF.

This clone occurred once. This sequence joins TRBV15 and TRBJ2-7; unclear D gene. The CDR3 length is 13 residues. The germline V gene has CDR1 LNHNV and CDR2 YYDKDF (reference sequence). The V end lost 0 bases, the J end lost 4 bases, and 7 bases lay between the germline ends. CDR3 sequence reads: CATSRERGYEQYF. CDR3 nucleotide sequence: TGTGCCACCAGCAGAGAACGAGGATACGAGCAGTACTTC.